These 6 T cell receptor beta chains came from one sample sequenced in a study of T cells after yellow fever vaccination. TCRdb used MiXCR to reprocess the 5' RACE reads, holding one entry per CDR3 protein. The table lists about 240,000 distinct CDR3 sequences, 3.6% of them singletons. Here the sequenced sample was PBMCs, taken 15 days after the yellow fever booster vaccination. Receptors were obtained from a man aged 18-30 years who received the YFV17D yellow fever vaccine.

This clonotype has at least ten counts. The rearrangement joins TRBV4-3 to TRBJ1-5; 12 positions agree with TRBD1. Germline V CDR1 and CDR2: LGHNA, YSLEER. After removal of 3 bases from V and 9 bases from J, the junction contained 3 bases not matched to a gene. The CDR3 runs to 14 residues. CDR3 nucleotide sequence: TGCGCCAGCAGCCACGGGACAGGGGGCCGGCCCCAGCATTTT. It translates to CASSHGTGGRPQHF.

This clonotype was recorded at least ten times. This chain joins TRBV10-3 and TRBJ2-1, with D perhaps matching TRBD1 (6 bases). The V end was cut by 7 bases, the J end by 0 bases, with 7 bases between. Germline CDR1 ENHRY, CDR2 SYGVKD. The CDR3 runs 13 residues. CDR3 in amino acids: CAIKGVSYNEQFF. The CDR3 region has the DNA TGTGCCATCAAGGGGGTCTCCTACAATGAGCAGTTCTTC.

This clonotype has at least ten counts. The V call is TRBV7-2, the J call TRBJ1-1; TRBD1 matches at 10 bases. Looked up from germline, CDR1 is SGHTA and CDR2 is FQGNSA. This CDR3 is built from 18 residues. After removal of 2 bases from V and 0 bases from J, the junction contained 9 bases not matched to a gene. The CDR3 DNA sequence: TGTGCCAGCAGCTTAAGGGGCGGGACAGGGGAACTGAACACTGAAGCTTTCTTT. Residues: CASSLRGGTGELNTEAFF.

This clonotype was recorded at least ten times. This CDR3 reads CASSLAGGGTEAFF. In DNA, the CDR3 is TGCGCCAGCAGCTTGGCAGGGGGCGGCACTGAAGCTTTCTTT. The V gene is TRBV5-1, the J gene TRBJ1-1; 8 bases align to TRBD1. The germline V gene has CDR1 SGHRS and CDR2 YFSETQ. The CDR3 contains 14 residues. Unmatched junction bases numbered 2, after V lost 0 bases and J lost 4 bases.

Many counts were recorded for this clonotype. In DNA, the CDR3 is TGTGCCAGCAGAAAAGCGGGGCAGTCTGGAAACACCATATATTTT. This translates into CASRKAGQSGNTIYF. The V call is TRBV7-9, the J call TRBJ1-3; maybe TRBD1 (5 bases). CDR3 size: 15 residues. Per the germline V gene, CDR1 is SEHNR and CDR2 is FQNEAQ (reference sequence). V lost 6 bases and J 1 base, leaving 13 bases between the germline ends.

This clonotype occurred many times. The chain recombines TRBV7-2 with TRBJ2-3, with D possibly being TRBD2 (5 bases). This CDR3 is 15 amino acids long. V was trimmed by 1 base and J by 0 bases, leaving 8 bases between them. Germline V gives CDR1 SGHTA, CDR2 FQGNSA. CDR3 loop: CASSLGPGSTDTQYF. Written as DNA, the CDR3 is TGTGCCAGCAGCTTAGGCCCGGGAAGCACAGATACGCAGTATTTT.